These T cell receptor beta chains were read from a single sample in a study of blood T cell repertoires in COVID-19. Sequencing used immunoSEQ multiplex PCR; TCRdb keeps in-frame clones, though not all of them. The sample carries roughly 200,000 clones, around 82% recorded once. The source material was peripheral blood. The receptors were gathered from a woman aged 65 to 85 with acute or convalescent COVID-19. Both conserved end residues are part of each CDR3. Fields, in order: V gene, CDR3 protein.

TRBV5-1,CASSSGQGAMIIADTQYF
TRBV30,CAWSVTAGVDQPQHF
TRBV4-1,CASSQDPTGTGISYEQYF
TRBV11-2,CASSLGTHQPQHF
TRBV28,CASGEGHLEKLFF
TRBV30,CAWSLGRTSGPYEQYF
TRBV5-5,CASSSPLAKTGVYGYTF
TRBV2,CASRPGQGSNYGYTF
TRBV10-3,CAISDTGQNYEQYF
TRBV7-2,CASSTGTANTEAFF
TRBV10-3,CAIGASGSAGQETQYF
TRBV3-1/TRBV3-2,CASSLWDRGGTEAFF
TRBV6-2/TRBV6-3,CASSFWTGGYTF
TRBV29-1,CSVGQPNQPQHF
TRBV21-1,CASTNREGASYNSPLHF
TRBV30,CAWSARRVAFF
TRBV18,CASSTASLETPYIF
TRBV6-5,CASNSRGRALDEQFF
TRBV25-1,CASSDLGTGGSGSEKLFF
TRBV18,CASSDRGQEGYTF
TRBV5-1,CASSLPGEGSPLHF
TRBV2,CASMGQGGTEAFF
TRBV10-3,CAISTGGDEQFF
TRBV9,CARRAARGGGSSYEQYF
TRBV28,CASRTSTRSEQFF
TRBV19,CASEQGSNQPQHF
TRBV5-4,CASSPGTSGRSTQYF
TRBV2,CASSEAANTGELFF
TRBV9,CASSVAEWYEQFF
TRBV5-1,CASSLLSGGNTGELFF
TRBV15,CATSRLAGGSYEQYF
TRBV19,CASSMGRVSGNTIYF
TRBV18,CASSPIGDEQFF
TRBV3-1/TRBV3-2,CASSFRQGGTEAFF
TRBV11-2,CASSSLAGGYEQYF
TRBV2,CASSEEGSETQYF